The rows below give T cell receptor beta chains drawn from one sample of a study of shared clonotypes between healthy human individuals. Sequenced by immunoSEQ multiplex PCR; TCRdb stores in-frame clones only, minus some. The sample lists millions of clones, about 92% occurring once. Material for sequencing was naive CD8+ T cells from PBMCs. These TCRs come from a man aged 18-30 years in good health. Some clones in this sample may be carry-over from other donors' samples. Each CDR3 is given with its conserved first and last residue. D genes are given only for firm matches. Some rows mark clone size as missing; the rest say once, few, many or name a class of expanded clone.

V gene: TRBV19; clone size: -; D gene: -; J gene: TRBJ2-2; CDR3 DNA: TGTGCCAGTAGTACCGATCTAAACACCGGGGAGCTGTTTTTT; CDR3 protein: CASSTDLNTGELFF
V gene: TRBV9; clone size: -; D gene: TRBD2; J gene: TRBJ2-3; CDR3 DNA: TGTGCCAGCAGCGTCCAACGGGAGGCTAGCACAGATACGCAGTATTTT; CDR3 protein: CASSVQREASTDTQYF
V gene: TRBV7-9; clone size: -; D gene: TRBD2; J gene: TRBJ2-5; CDR3 DNA: TGTGCCAGCAGACTCCCCTTAGCGGGAGTGGAGACCCAGTACTTC; CDR3 protein: CASRLPLAGVETQYF
V gene: TRBV2; clone size: -; D gene: -; J gene: TRBJ2-3; CDR3 DNA: TGTGCCAGTAGCTTGGGTACGCAGTATTTT; CDR3 protein: CASSLGTQYF
V gene: TRBV5-1; clone size: -; D gene: TRBD2; J gene: TRBJ2-7; CDR3 DNA: TGCGCCAGCAAGCCTAGCGGGCCCCCCTACGAGCAGTACTTC; CDR3 protein: CASKPSGPPYEQYF
V gene: TRBV27; clone size: -; D gene: TRBD1; J gene: TRBJ1-4; CDR3 DNA: TGTGCCAGCAGGGACAGGGGGGTCTATGAAAAACTGTTTTTT; CDR3 protein: CASRDRGVYEKLFF
V gene: TRBV5-1; clone size: -; D gene: TRBD2; J gene: TRBJ2-7; CDR3 DNA: TGCGCCAGCAATATCGCGGGAGAAAGTTTCTACGAGCAGTACTTC; CDR3 protein: CASNIAGESFYEQYF
V gene: TRBV6-5; clone size: -; D gene: -; J gene: TRBJ1-1; CDR3 DNA: TGTGCCAGCAGCCGGGGGAACACTGAAGCTTTCTTT; CDR3 protein: CASSRGNTEAFF
V gene: TRBV9; clone size: -; D gene: -; J gene: TRBJ2-3; CDR3 DNA: TGTGCCAGCAGCGCCGCCGGGGCAGGAGATACGCAGTATTTT; CDR3 protein: CASSAAGAGDTQYF
V gene: TRBV5-6; clone size: -; D gene: TRBD1; J gene: TRBJ1-2; CDR3 DNA: TGTGCCAGCAGCTTGGTAGGGGGACAGGGCGATGGCTACACCTTC; CDR3 protein: CASSLVGGQGDGYTF
V gene: TRBV7-6; clone size: -; D gene: -; J gene: TRBJ1-1; CDR3 DNA: TGTGCCAGCAGCCTGGGGACTGAAGCTTTCTTT; CDR3 protein: CASSLGTEAFF
V gene: TRBV10-2; clone size: -; D gene: -; J gene: TRBJ2-7; CDR3 DNA: TGCGCCAGCAGTGAAGGTCCTCCGATGAGCTCCTACGAGCAGTACTTC; CDR3 protein: CASSEGPPMSSYEQYF
V gene: TRBV5-1; clone size: -; D gene: -; J gene: TRBJ1-1; CDR3 DNA: TGCGCCAGCAGCACGGTAGGGTTTCACACTGAAGCTTTCTTT; CDR3 protein: CASSTVGFHTEAFF
V gene: TRBV21-1; clone size: -; D gene: -; J gene: TRBJ1-2; CDR3 DNA: TGTGCCAGCAGCAAGGCGGGCCAGGGGGTCACATACTTC; CDR3 protein: CASSKAGQGVTYF
V gene: TRBV15; clone size: -; D gene: -; J gene: TRBJ2-2; CDR3 DNA: TGTGCCACCAGGTCGGGTGGCACCGGGGAGCTGTTTTTT; CDR3 protein: CATRSGGTGELFF
V gene: TRBV7-9; clone size: -; D gene: TRBD2; J gene: TRBJ2-1; CDR3 DNA: TGTGCCAGCAGCTCGACGACTAGCGGTGCCTACAATGAGCAGTTCTTC; CDR3 protein: CASSSTTSGAYNEQFF
V gene: TRBV10-3; clone size: -; D gene: -; J gene: TRBJ1-2; CDR3 DNA: TGTGCCATCAGTGAGTCGGTCTTGACCGAGGCCGGCTACACCTTC; CDR3 protein: CAISESVLTEAGYTF
V gene: TRBV2; clone size: -; D gene: TRBD2; J gene: TRBJ2-7; CDR3 DNA: TGTGCCAGCAGTGGGGGGGGACTAGCGGCATCCTACGAGCAGTACTTC; CDR3 protein: CASSGGGLAASYEQYF
V gene: TRBV27; clone size: -; D gene: TRBD2; J gene: TRBJ2-1; CDR3 DNA: TGTGCCAGCAGTTTATTCCTAGCGGGAAACAATGAGCAGTTCTTC; CDR3 protein: CASSLFLAGNNEQFF
V gene: TRBV6-4; clone size: -; D gene: -; J gene: TRBJ2-1; CDR3 DNA: TGTGCCAGCAGTGACTCGATTAGGCAGTCCTACAATGAGCAGTTCTTC; CDR3 protein: CASSDSIRQSYNEQFF
V gene: TRBV7-3; clone size: once; D gene: -; J gene: TRBJ2-5; CDR3 DNA: TGTGCCAGCAGCTCGACAGGGAGGGAGACCCAGTACTTC; CDR3 protein: CASSSTGRETQYF
V gene: TRBV6-1; clone size: -; D gene: -; J gene: TRBJ1-5; CDR3 DNA: TGTGCCAGCAGTGACTCTAGCAATCAGCCCCAGCATTTT; CDR3 protein: CASSDSSNQPQHF
V gene: TRBV5-6; clone size: -; D gene: TRBD2; J gene: TRBJ2-5; CDR3 DNA: TGTGCCAGCAGGCCCGGTAGCGGGAGAGAGACCCAGTACTTC; CDR3 protein: CASRPGSGRETQYF